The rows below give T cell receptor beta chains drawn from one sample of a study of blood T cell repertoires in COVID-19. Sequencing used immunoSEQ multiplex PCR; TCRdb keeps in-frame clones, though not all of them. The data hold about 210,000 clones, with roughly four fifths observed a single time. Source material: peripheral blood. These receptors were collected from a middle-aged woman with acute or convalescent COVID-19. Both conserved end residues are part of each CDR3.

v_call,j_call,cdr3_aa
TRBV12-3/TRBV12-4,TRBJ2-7,CASSPGLPREQYF
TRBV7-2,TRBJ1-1,CASSPAGLWTEAFF
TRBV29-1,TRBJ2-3,CSVGTVRSTDTQYF
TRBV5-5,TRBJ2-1,CASSLLHLAGGPLNEQFF
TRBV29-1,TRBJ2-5,CSVKMANGETQYF
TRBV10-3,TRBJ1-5,CAISEGQVYSNQPQHF
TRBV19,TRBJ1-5,CASSILDRDQPQHF
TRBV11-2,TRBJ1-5,CASSPTGQSSNQPQHF
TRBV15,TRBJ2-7,CATSRDRGGGYEQYF
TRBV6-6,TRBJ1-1,CATGRASEAFF
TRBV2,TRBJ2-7,CASSQVIYYEQYF
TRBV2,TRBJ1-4,CASSEAGGLDEKLFF
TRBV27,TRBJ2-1,CASSLFGRESSYNEQFF
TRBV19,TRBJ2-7,CASSPRTGVYEQYF
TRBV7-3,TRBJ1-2,CASSLIGGDSGYGYTF
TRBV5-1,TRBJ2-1,CASSSGTGSSYNEQFF
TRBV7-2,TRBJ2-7,CASSRDSGYEQYF
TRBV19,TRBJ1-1,CASSRQTGGLTEAFF
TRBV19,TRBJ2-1,CASSASPSGIYNEQFF
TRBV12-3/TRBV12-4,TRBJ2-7,CASSSLYEQYF
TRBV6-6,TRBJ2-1,CASSYSSTGGSNEQFF
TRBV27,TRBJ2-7,CASRGLSYEQYF
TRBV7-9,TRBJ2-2,CASSGMGAPLTGELFF
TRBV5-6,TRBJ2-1,CASSLLSYHEQFF
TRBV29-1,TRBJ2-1,CSVGTSGYNEQFF
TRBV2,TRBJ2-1,CASRKLAGGLNEQFF
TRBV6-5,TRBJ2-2,CASSYWTSGDTGELFF
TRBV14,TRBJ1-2,CASSQGQALIANYGYTF
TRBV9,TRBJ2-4,CASSVDPGGLIKNIQYF
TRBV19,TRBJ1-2,CATLGVDGYTF
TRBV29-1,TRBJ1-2,CSSDGGNYGYTF
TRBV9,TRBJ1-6,CASSVGLMSSYNSPLHF
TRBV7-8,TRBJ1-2,CASSLEWMDRGSGYTF
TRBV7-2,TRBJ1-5,CASSLAQGGYQPQHF